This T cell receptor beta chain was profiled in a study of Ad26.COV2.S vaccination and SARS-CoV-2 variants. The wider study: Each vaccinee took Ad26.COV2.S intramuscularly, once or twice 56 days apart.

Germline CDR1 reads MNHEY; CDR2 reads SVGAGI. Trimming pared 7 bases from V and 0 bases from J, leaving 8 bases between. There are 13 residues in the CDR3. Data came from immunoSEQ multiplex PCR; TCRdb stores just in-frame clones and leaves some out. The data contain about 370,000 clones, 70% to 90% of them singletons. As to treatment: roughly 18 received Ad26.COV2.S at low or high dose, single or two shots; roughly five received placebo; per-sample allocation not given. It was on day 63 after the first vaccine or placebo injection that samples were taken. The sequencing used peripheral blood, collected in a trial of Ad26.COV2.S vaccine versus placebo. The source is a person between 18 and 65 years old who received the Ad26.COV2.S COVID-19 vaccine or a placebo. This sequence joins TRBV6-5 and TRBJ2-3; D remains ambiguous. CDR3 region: CASNEDSTDTQYF. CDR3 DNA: TGTGCCAGCAACGAAGACAGCACAGATACGCAGTATTTT.